The 2 T cell receptor beta chains below were found in one sample sequenced in a study of kidney transplant recipient with SARS-CoV-2 infection (TCRdb year 2021). This specimen's time point label, per the study, means: pre-pandemic baseline sample and day 111 after first positive SARS-CoV-2 test. Sequenced on an Illumina MiSeq. The raw public data were reprocessed by TCRdb itself: fastp quality trimming at Q25, MiXCR clonotype calling, in-frame beta chains only. Rows are unified per CDR3 protein, each entry keeping the most common DNA and genes. This sample lists fewer than 250,000 distinct CDR3 sequences; around 26% were detected once. Roughly 7% of the sample belongs to the ten largest clones. The starting material was a blood sample, obtained at baseline and on roughly day 110 from a kidney transplant recipient. These receptors all stem from a male patient in his 30s who had COVID-19 and was a kidney transplant recipient. After a transplant, the graft donor may have provided part of the T cells.

For this clonotype: Possible read error: a much larger clone is one base away. V usage is TRBV7-6 and J usage is TRBJ1-2; D gene uncertain. This CDR3 is 17 amino acids long. Trimming removed 5 bases at V and 4 bases at J, with 23 bases between. Germline-derived CDR1 and CDR2 are SGHVS and FNYEAQ. Written as DNA, the CDR3 is TGTGCCAGCAGCATATCTGTTGAACCTCGAAAGACCTATGGCTACACCTTC. Amino acid sequence: CASSISVEPRKTYGYTF.

The chain recombines TRBV5-4 with TRBJ1-2, with D unclear. Between the trimmed V and J ends, which lost 7 bases and 4 bases, there was a span of 23 bases. The CDR3 has 16 residues. Germline V gene data show CDR1 as SGHNT and CDR2 as YYREEE (reference sequence). The DNA of the CDR3 is TGTGCCAGCCCAAGGGCCTTACCAGGAAAGACCTATGGCTACACCTTC. Translating gives CASPRALPGKTYGYTF.